This T cell receptor (beta chain) derives from a study of beta chain features in type 1 diabetes. Overall study results and limits: Type 1 diabetes patients showed a moderate but significant shortening of TCRB CDR3s in all four CD4+ subsets.

TCRB transcripts that were expressed got sequenced, as all of the isolated RNA had been reverse transcribed. TCRdb's table, derived via immunoSEQ multiplex PCR, lists solely in-frame clones and lacks some. The data contain 240,000 or so clones, around 13% of them singletons. With respect to this clone: Its antigen remains unidentified.

Markers CD45RO/CCR7/CD25/CD127/CD95/CD27 served to sort CD4+ naive, central memory, regulatory and stem cell-like memory cells. The V end was cut by 3 bases, the J end by 4 bases, with 9 bases between. This CDR3 is built from 12 residues. Per germline, CDR1 SQVTM and CDR2 ANQGSEA. Material: naive CD4+ T cells from blood. The source is a man aged 30 to 39 with type 1 diabetes. The chain uses TRBV29-1 and TRBJ1-2; D possibly corresponds to TRBD1 (6 bases). The CDR3 DNA follows: TGCAGCGTTGATCAGGGGCGCTATGGCTACACCTTC. This codes for CSVDQGRYGYTF.